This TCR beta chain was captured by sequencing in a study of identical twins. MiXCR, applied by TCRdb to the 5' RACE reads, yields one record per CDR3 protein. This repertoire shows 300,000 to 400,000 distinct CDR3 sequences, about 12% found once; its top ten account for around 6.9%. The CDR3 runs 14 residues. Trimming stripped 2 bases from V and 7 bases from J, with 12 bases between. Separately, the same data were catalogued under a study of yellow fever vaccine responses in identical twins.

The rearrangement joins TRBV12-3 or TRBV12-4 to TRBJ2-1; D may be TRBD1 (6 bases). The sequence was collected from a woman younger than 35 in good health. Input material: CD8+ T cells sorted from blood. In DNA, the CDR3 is TGTGCCAGCAGTTTAACCGGGACAATTAATGAGCAGTTCTTC. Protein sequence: CASSLTGTINEQFF.